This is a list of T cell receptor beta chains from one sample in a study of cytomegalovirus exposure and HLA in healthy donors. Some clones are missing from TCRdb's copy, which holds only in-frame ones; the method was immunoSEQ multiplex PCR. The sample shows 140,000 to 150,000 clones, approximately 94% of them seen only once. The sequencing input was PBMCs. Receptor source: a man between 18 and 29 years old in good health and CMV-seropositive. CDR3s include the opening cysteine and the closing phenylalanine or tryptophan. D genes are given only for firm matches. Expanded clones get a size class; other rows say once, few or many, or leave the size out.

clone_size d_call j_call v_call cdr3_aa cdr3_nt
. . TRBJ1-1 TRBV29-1 CSVPPRGGTEAFF TGCAGCGTCCCGCCTCGCGGGGGTACTGAAGCTTTCTTT
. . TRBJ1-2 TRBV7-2 CASSFRGLANYGYTF TGTGCCAGCAGCTTTAGGGGCCTAGCTAACTATGGCTACACCTTC
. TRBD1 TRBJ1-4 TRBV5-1 CARPGQGAEKLFF TGCGCCAGGCCGGGACAGGGGGCTGAAAAACTGTTTTTT
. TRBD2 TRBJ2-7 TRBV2 CASSVLAGTNEQYF TGTGCCAGCAGTGTGCTAGCGGGGACTAACGAGCAGTACTTC
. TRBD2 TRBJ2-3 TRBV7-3 CASSLTASGIPDTQYF TGTGCCAGCAGCTTAACGGCTAGCGGGATTCCAGATACGCAGTATTTT
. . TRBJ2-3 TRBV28 CASSFGEGRTSGLTDTQYF .
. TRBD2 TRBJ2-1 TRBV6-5 CASSPGLAGVLEQFF TGTGCCAGCAGTCCTGGACTAGCGGGAGTTCTTGAGCAGTTCTTC
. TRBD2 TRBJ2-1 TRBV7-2 CASSLTPGLAANEQFF TGTGCCAGCAGCTTAACGCCGGGACTAGCGGCCAATGAGCAGTTCTTC
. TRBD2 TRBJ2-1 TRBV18 CASSPLSGLAVNNEQFF TGTGCCAGCTCCCCGTTATCGGGACTAGCGGTGAACAATGAGCAGTTCTTC
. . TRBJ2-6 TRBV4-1 CASSVKGKSSGANVLTF TGCGCCAGCAGCGTTAAGGGGAAGAGCTCTGGGGCCAACGTCCTGACTTTC
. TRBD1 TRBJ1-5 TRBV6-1 CASKLAGGFNQPQHF TGTGCCAGCAAGCTTGCAGGGGGGTTCAATCAGCCCCAGCATTTT
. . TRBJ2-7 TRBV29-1 CSVGVAVEQYF TGCAGCGTTGGGGTAGCTGTAGAGCAGTACTTC
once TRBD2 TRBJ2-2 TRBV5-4 CASSLTSGRGTGELFF TGTGCCAGCAGCTTGACTAGCGGGAGAGGCACCGGGGAGCTGTTTTTT
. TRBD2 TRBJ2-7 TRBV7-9 CASSLMWGGEQYF TGTGCCAGCAGCTTAATGTGGGGAGGGGAGCAGTACTTC
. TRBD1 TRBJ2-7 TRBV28 CASSPGTGIPYEQYF TGTGCCAGCAGTCCGGGGACAGGGATCCCCTACGAGCAGTACTTC
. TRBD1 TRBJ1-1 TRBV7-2 CASSWGQASWTEAFF TGTGCCAGCAGCTGGGGACAGGCCTCTTGGACTGAAGCTTTCTTT
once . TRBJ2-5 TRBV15 CATSRLQGETQYF TGTGCCACCAGCAGGTTGCAGGGAGAGACCCAGTACTTC
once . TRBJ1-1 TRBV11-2 CASSQLREGNTEAFF TGTGCCAGCAGCCAGCTACGGGAGGGGAACACTGAAGCTTTCTTT
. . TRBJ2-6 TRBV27 CASSRSGSGANVLTF TGTGCCAGCAGTCGCTCAGGGTCTGGGGCCAACGTCCTGACTTTC
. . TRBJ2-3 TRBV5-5 CASSLQPRAGTDTQYF TGTGCCAGCAGCCTCCAGCCGAGGGCCGGCACAGATACGCAGTATTTT
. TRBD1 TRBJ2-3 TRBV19 CASMWTGRRTDTQYF TGTGCCAGTATGTGGACAGGGAGACGCACAGATACGCAGTATTTT
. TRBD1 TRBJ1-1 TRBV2 CASKLYRGNTEAFF TGTGCCAGCAAATTGTACAGGGGGAACACTGAAGCTTTCTTT
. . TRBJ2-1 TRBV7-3 CASSPTGGAENEQFF TGTGCCAGCAGCCCAACCGGGGGAGCAGAGAATGAGCAGTTCTTC
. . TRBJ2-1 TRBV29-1 CSVDLLRGNEQFF TGCAGCGTTGACCTATTAAGGGGCAATGAGCAGTTCTTC